The entry that follows covers one T cell receptor (beta chain) sequence. Its antigen is as yet unknown. The data derive from a study of Graves' ophthalmopathy and Graves' hyperthyroidism. Amplification from RNA transcripts yielded the TCR beta CDR3 regions. The authors performed first-round RT-PCR with HTBI primers and then a second-round multiplex PCR. A single record per CDR3 protein comes from TCRdb applying MiXCR to the multiplex PCR reads. The sample holds 150,000 to 200,000 distinct CDR3 sequences; 30% to 45% are singletons and the top ten take 4.5% to 6%. The V gene's germline CDR1 is MNHEY and CDR2 SVGAGI. The CDR3 has 16 residues. V lost 0 bases, J lost 3 bases, and 5 bases stayed unmatched. General study points: Most expanded clonotypes in thyroid above 0.001 frequency also showed up in blood.

As diagnostic evidence, clinical symptoms, serum thyroxine, TRAb, thyroid ultrasound and orbital computed tomography were relied upon. Sequencing input: peripheral blood. The rearrangement uses TRBV6-5 and TRBJ2-7; TRBD1 matches at 10 bases. The origin of this receptor is a woman between 35 and 50 years old with Graves' ophthalmopathy. The DNA for the CDR3 is TGTGCCAGCAGTTACTCTCCGAGGGACAGGGGCTACGAGCAGTACTTC. Translated, it gives CASSYSPRDRGYEQYF.